This T cell receptor (beta chain) was identified in a study of CD8 T cells in ankylosing spondylitis. Overall study findings and caveats: A TCR beta motif of roughly 8 highly homologous variants appeared characteristic of ankylosing spondylitis blood.

TCRdb called the 5' RACE reads again in MiXCR, with one record for every CDR3 protein. The sample holds about 18,000 distinct CDR3 sequences, less than 9.5% seen once. This CDR3 is built from 15 residues. Trimming shortened V by 3 bases and J by 3 bases, and 12 bases separated the two germline ends. Per the germline V gene, CDR1 is SNHLY and CDR2 is FYNNEI. Worth noting for this clonotype: Antigen specificity is unknown.

The sequenced sample consisted of blood. This sequence originates from a male donor with ankylosing spondylitis or in good health (not recorded which). The rearrangement links TRBV2 to TRBJ2-1; D ambiguous. CDR3 sequence reads: CASSDRTTFYNEQFF. The CDR3 DNA reads TGTGCCAGCAGTGACCGTACAACGTTCTACAATGAGCAGTTCTTC.